This TCR beta chain was observed in a study of blood T cells in healthy people across ages. Notes on the study in general: Strong correlation linked observed beta diversity and percent naive T cells. Donor CMV infection status was unknown, possibly confounding age-related changes in expanded clonotypes.

Concerning this clonotype itself: Its antigen is currently unknown. A read error may produce the germline difference seen at one junction end.

A sample-barcoded 5' primer and a J-beta primer mix were used in a second PCR of roughly 7 to 11 cycles. One entry per CDR3 protein, called by TCRdb with MiXCR from the 5' RACE reads. The data show 850,000 to 1,000,000 distinct CDR3 sequences, with roughly 50% seen just once and around an eighth held by the top ten. Roughly 9.8 milliliters of peripheral blood were drawn from each donor. Total RNA, at least 5 micrograms per sample, came from PBMCs. The CDR3 sequence is 12 residues long. Germline CDR1 SGHDN, CDR2 FVKESK. Sequenced input: blood. The V gene is TRBV14, the J gene TRBJ1-4; a weak D match, TRBD1 (5 bases). The origin of this receptor is a man aged 25-40 years in good health. The CDR3 is CASSPDRQRLFF. CDR3 DNA sequence: TGTGCTAGCAGCCCGGACCGACAGAGACTGTTTTTT.